The 10 T cell receptor beta chains in this list originate from one sample, sequenced in a study of blood T cells in healthy people across ages. A J-beta primer mix and a sample-barcoded 5' primer were used in a second PCR of about 7 to 11 cycles. TCRdb analysed the 5' RACE reads with MiXCR anew, one entry per CDR3 protein. The sample has about 1.5 million distinct CDR3 sequences; around 40% are singletons. Sequenced material: blood. Every receptor here comes from a woman aged 18-30 years in good health.

The J gene is TRBJ1-1, the V gene TRBV4-3; tentatively, D is TRBD1 (5 bases). V gave up 1 base and J gave up 3 bases, with 9 bases separating them. CDR1 and CDR2 from the germline V gene are LGHNA and YSLEER. The CDR3 sequence is 14 residues long. The CDR3, as DNA: TGCGCCAGCAGCCAAGGCCGGGGGTACACTGAAGCTTTCTTT. Residues: CASSQGRGYTEAFF.

In regard to this clonotype: At one of its ends the junction is not consistent with the germline gene, which may arise from a read error. This chain uses TRBV5-1 with TRBJ1-2; D is undetermined. The germline V gene encodes CDR1 SGHRS and CDR2 YFSETQ. The CDR3 runs 17 residues. CDR3: CASSPSRGSGALYDYTF. The CDR3 region has the DNA TGCGCCAGCAGCCCTTCGCGGGGTAGTGGTGCGCTCTATGACTACACCTTC.

The CDR3 sequence: CASSLGVQGDPYGYTF. DNA for the CDR3: TGTGCCAGCAGCTTAGGAGTACAGGGGGATCCTTATGGCTACACCTTC. The J gene is TRBJ1-2, the V gene TRBV7-6; 8 nucleotides match TRBD1. The germline CDR1 and CDR2 sequences are SGHVS and FNYEAQ. CDR3 length: 16 amino acids. V gave up 1 base and J gave up 5 bases; unmatched junction bases: 9. Based on the CDR3 plus reference TRBV7-6 and TRBJ1-2, the full variable domain is GAGVSQSPRYKVTKRGQDVALRCDPISGHVSLYWYRQALGQGPEFLTYFNYEAQQDKSGLPNDRFSAERPEGSISTLTIQRTEQRDSAMYRCASSLGVQGDPYGYTFGSGTRLTVV.

The chain uses TRBV12-3 or TRBV12-4 and TRBJ2-7; D call uncertain. The CDR3 sequence is 15 residues long. Trimming left V 6 bases short and J 7 bases short, with 22 bases between. DNA of the CDR3: TGTGCCAGCAGGAGTAGCACCAAAGGCTACAATGAGCAGTACTTC. This gives the protein CASRSSTKGYNEQYF.

The V gene is TRBV20-1, the J gene TRBJ2-7; 12 bases fit TRBD2. This CDR3 has 15 amino acids. J gave up 5 bases and V 5 bases, and 10 bases lay outside the gene matches. Germline CDR1 and CDR2: DFQATT and SNEGSKA (reference sequence). CDR3 residues: CSALLAGGDPHEQYF. CDR3 nucleotides: TGCAGTGCTTTACTAGCGGGAGGAGACCCCCACGAGCAGTACTTC.

This clonotype has just a few counts. The genes are TRBV14 and TRBJ1-1, with D hard to call. The V and J ends lost 4 bases and 0 bases respectively, with 12 bases between them. Germline V gene lookup returns CDR1 SGHDN and CDR2 FVKESK. This CDR3 is built from 15 residues. CDR3: CASSPTSGLNTEAFF. CDR3 nucleotide sequence: TGTGCCAGCAGCCCGACGTCGGGGTTGAACACTGAAGCTTTCTTT.

This clonotype was observed at least ten times. The chain recombines TRBV6-1 with TRBJ1-2; perhaps TRBD1 as D (5 bases). The CDR3 totals 13 residues. Between the trimmed V and J ends, which lost 1 base and 4 bases, there was a span of 7 bases. CDR1 MNHNS and CDR2 SASEGT come from the germline V gene. DNA of the CDR3: TGTGCCAGCAGTGAAGAGAGGGGCTATGGCTACACCTTC. Protein product: CASSEERGYGYTF.

V gene TRBV20-1 combines with J gene TRBJ1-2; 9 positions agree with TRBD1. Trimming took 5 bases from V and 3 from J; bases not matched to a gene: 4. This CDR3 comprises 13 residues. CDR1 and CDR2 (germline): DFQATT, SNEGSKA (reference sequence). CDR3 coding DNA: TGCAGTGCTGGGACAGGGATTGACTATGGCTACACCTTC. As protein: CSAGTGIDYGYTF.

This chain joins TRBV14 and TRBJ2-3; either TRBD1 or TRBD2 may fit D (5 bases each). The CDR3 sequence is 16 residues long. Trimming took off 0 bases at V and 2 bases at J, with 12 bases between the two ends. The V gene's germline CDR1 is SGHDN and CDR2 FVKESK. CDR3 coding DNA: TGTGCCAGCAGCCAAGAACGGGGACGTATCACAGATACGCAGTATTTT. It specifies CASSQERGRITDTQYF.

The rearrangement links TRBV2 to TRBJ1-5, with a tentative D call TRBD1 (6 bases). The V end lost 7 bases, the J end lost 8 bases, and 12 bases lay between the germline ends. This CDR3 has 12 amino acids. CDR1 is SNHLY, CDR2 FYNNEI, per germline. CDR3 sequence (DNA): TGTGCCAGCACATCAGGGGCCGAGCCCCAGCATTTT. This gives the protein CASTSGAEPQHF.